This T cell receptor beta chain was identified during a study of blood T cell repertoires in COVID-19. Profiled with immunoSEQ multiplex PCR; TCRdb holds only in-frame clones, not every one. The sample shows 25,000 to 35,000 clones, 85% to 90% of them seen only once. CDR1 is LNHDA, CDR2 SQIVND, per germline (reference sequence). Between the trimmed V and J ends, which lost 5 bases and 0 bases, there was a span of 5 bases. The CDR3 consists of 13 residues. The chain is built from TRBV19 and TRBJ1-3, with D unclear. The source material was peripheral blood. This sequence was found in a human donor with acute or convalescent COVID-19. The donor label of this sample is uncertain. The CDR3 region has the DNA TGTGCCAGTAGTGGTAGCTCTGGAAACACCATATATTTT. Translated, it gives CASSGSSGNTIYF. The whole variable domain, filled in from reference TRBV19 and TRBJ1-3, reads DGGITQSPKYLFRKEGQNVTLSCEQNLNHDAMYWYRQDPGQGLRLIYYSQIVNDFQKGDIAEGYSVSREKKESFPLTVTSAQKNPTAFYLCASSGSSGNTIYFGEGSWLTVV.